This entry lists 15 T cell receptor beta chains sequenced from one sample in a study of T cell repertoires in cytomegalovirus infection. Each CDR3 protein gets one entry after TCRdb re-called the reads with MiXCR. This sample has roughly 300,000 distinct CDR3 sequences, with approximately 9.5% found just once. Specimen: PBMCs. The receptors stem from a human donor in good health (CMV status not recorded). Some clones in this sample may be carry-over from other donors' samples.

This clonotype showed up just a few times. The chain carries TRBV20-1 and TRBJ1-3; D gene ambiguous. Trimming cost V 6 bases and J 2 bases, with 17 bases left between them. This CDR3 has 15 residues. In germline, CDR1 is DFQATT, CDR2 SNEGSKA (reference sequence). DNA of the CDR3: TGCAGTGCAAAGACGGGGTTCGGAACTGGAAACACCATATATTTT. Protein sequence: CSAKTGFGTGNTIYF.

This clonotype was counted only a few times. CDR3 DNA: TGTGCCAGCAGCATCATACAGGAGGAGGATAGGGGCTTCTATGGCTACACCTTC. Protein: CASSIIQEEDRGFYGYTF. The chain combines TRBV7-3 with TRBJ1-2; possible D gene TRBD1, 5 bases. Germline V gene lookup returns CDR1 SGHTA and CDR2 FQGTGA. The V and J ends lost 5 bases and 4 bases respectively, with 26 bases between them. This CDR3 has 18 residues.

The chain couples TRBV19 to TRBJ2-6, with no clear D. CDR3 length: 14 residues. Germline lookup yields CDR1 LNHDA and CDR2 SQIVND (reference sequence). V was pared by 10 bases and J by 2 bases, with 12 bases between. The DNA for the CDR3 is TGTGCCACCAAGAATGGGGCTGGGGCCAACGTCCTGACTTTC. Translating it yields CATKNGAGANVLTF.

The sample holds many counts of this clonotype. The chain combines TRBV20-1 with TRBJ2-5; unclear D gene. The CDR3 runs to 15 residues. The V end was cut by 0 bases, the J end by 7 bases, with 18 bases between. CDR1 is DFQATT, CDR2 SNEGSKA, per germline (reference sequence). The CDR3, as DNA: TGCAGTGCTAGAGATCGGCGAGATGCCCTTGGGACCCAGTACTTC. Translated, it gives CSARDRRDALGTQYF.

This clonotype was detected many times. This chain uses TRBV7-2 with TRBJ1-2; the match to TRBD1 covers 9 bases. The CDR3 length is 18 residues. Trimming took 1 base from V and 8 from J; bases not matched to a gene: 17. CDR1 is SGHTA, CDR2 FQGNSA, per germline. The DNA of the CDR3 is TGTGCCAGCAGCTTAGAAGGACAGGGGACCCATTTTGGAAGCGGCTACACCTTC. Translation: CASSLEGQGTHFGSGYTF.

This clonotype was observed a few times. The chain links TRBV7-3 to TRBJ2-1; perhaps TRBD2 as D (6 bases). CDR3 size: 14 residues. Trimming shortened V by 6 bases and J by 6 bases, and 15 bases separated the two germline ends. The germline gives CDR1 SGHTA, CDR2 FQGTGA. The CDR3 sequence: CASSFSLGGNEQFF. As DNA, the CDR3 is TGTGCCAGCAGTTTCAGCCTGGGGGGCAATGAGCAGTTCTTC.

The genes are TRBV11-3 and TRBJ1-1, with D unresolved. Germline-derived CDR1 and CDR2 are SGHNT and YENEEA. The CDR3 loop spans 13 amino acids. Trimming removed 0 bases from V and 5 bases from J, with 7 bases in between. CDR3 in amino acids: CASSLESRTEAFF. For the CDR3, the DNA is TGTGCCAGCAGCTTAGAGTCGAGAACTGAAGCTTTCTTT. Drawing the rest from reference TRBV11-3 and TRBJ1-1, the complete variable domain is EAGVVQSPRYKIIEKKQPVAFWCNPISGHNTLYWYLQNLGQGPELLIRYENEEAVDDSQLPKDRFSAERLKGVDSTLKIQPAELGDSAVYLCASSLESRTEAFFGQGTRLTVV.

This clonotype was counted between two and nine times. This chain connects TRBV20-1 to TRBJ2-2; 8 positions agree with TRBD2. V shed 0 bases and J 7 bases; nucleotides not matched to a gene: 10. The V gene's germline CDR1 is DFQATT and CDR2 SNEGSKA (reference sequence). The CDR3 is made up of 16 amino acids. The DNA of the CDR3 is TGCAGTGCTAGAGAAATAGCGGGAAATGCCAACGGGGAGCTGTTTTTT. Residues: CSAREIAGNANGELFF.

The gene calls are TRBV7-3 and TRBJ2-1, with TRBD2 matching 15 bases. CDR1 is SGHTA, CDR2 FQGTGA, per germline. This CDR3 contains 17 residues. V lost 4 bases to trimming and J lost 7 bases; unmatched junction nucleotides: 8. In nucleotides, the CDR3 is TGTGCCAGCAGCTCCCCTGGACTAGCGGGGGGGGGGAATGAGCAGTTCTTC. Protein product: CASSSPGLAGGGNEQFF.

J is TRBJ2-2 and V is TRBV11-3; unclear D gene. From germline, CDR1 is SGHNT and CDR2 YENEEA. This CDR3 is 15 amino acids long. V was shortened by 3 bases and J by 2 bases, with 10 bases between the two germline ends. The CDR3 reads CASSFSVGNTGELFF. The CDR3, as DNA: TGTGCCAGCAGCTTCTCAGTGGGAAACACCGGGGAGCTGTTTTTT.

V usage is TRBV6-2 or TRBV6-3 and J usage is TRBJ1-1, with 7 bases aligning to TRBD1. The germline gives CDR1 MNHEY, CDR2 SVGEGT. This CDR3 is built from 18 residues. The ends lost 0 bases at V and 6 bases at J; junction bases unmatched: 16. CDR3 coding DNA: TGTGCCAGCAGTTACTCGACGGAGACAGGGATTATAGGAGCTGAAGCTTTCTTT. Protein: CASSYSTETGIIGAEAFF.

This clonotype was seen ten or more times. The chain has TRBV7-3 and TRBJ1-4; D gene uncertain. Germline V gene data show CDR1 as SGHTA and CDR2 as FQGTGA. This CDR3 spans 15 amino acids. The V end lost 5 bases, the J end lost 8 bases, and 18 bases lay between the germline ends. The CDR3 sequence: CASSGSRTEREKLFF. The CDR3 DNA sequence: TGTGCCAGCAGCGGCTCCCGGACCGAACGGGAAAAACTGTTTTTT.

This clonotype turned up a few times. The V and J genes are TRBV4-2 and TRBJ2-5, with 8 bases that match TRBD1. Germline-derived CDR1 and CDR2 are LGHNA and YNFKEQ. V lost 0 bases to trimming and J lost 10 bases; unmatched junction nucleotides: 7. The CDR3 runs 14 residues. The CDR3 spells CASSQDWGTGFQYF. The CDR3 DNA sequence: TGTGCCAGCAGCCAAGATTGGGGGACAGGTTTCCAGTACTTC.

This clonotype was seen a few times. CDR3 sequence reads: CASSSQTLRGEKLFF. The CDR3 DNA reads TGTGCCAGCAGCTCCCAGACACTCCGGGGTGAAAAACTGTTTTTT. This rearrangement joins TRBV7-2 to TRBJ1-4, with D uncertain. The V gene lost 4 bases and the J gene lost 7 bases, with 16 bases spanning the gap. CDR1 and CDR2 (germline): SGHTA, FQGNSA. The CDR3 has 15 residues.

J is TRBJ2-3 and V is TRBV28; 7 bases line up with TRBD2. The J segment lost 1 base and the V segment lost 3 bases, leaving 4 bases of the junction unmatched. Germline V gives CDR1 MDHEN, CDR2 SYDVKM. The CDR3 is made up of 15 amino acids. CDR3: CASSFPTSGTDTQYF. DNA for the CDR3: TGTGCCAGCAGTTTCCCCACTAGCGGCACAGATACGCAGTATTTT.